One TCR beta chain is described in this entry. This sample was taken from a study of molecular identifiers for immune sequencing clone quantification. Trimming cost V 5 bases and J 3 bases; bases outside gene matches: 10. The germline gives CDR1 DFQATT, CDR2 SNEGSKA (reference sequence). This CDR3 contains 16 residues. TCRdb recomputed calls from the PCR reads with MiXCR, one row per CDR3 protein. This table has approximately 680,000 distinct CDR3 sequences, about 25% appearing once. V is TRBV20-1 and J is TRBJ2-3; 11 positions match TRBD2. Input material: naive CD8+ T cells from blood, with Jurkat cell RNA spiked in. Indicated subset: FACS-sorted CD8+CD4-CCR7+CD45RA+ naive T cells. The clonotype was recovered from a human donor in good health. Some libraries in this study had Jurkat cell RNA spiked in. In DNA, the CDR3 is TGCAGTGCTGTCGTACTAGCGGGGGTGGGTACAGATACGCAGTATTTT. The encoded protein is CSAVVLAGVGTDTQYF.